The entry below describes one T cell receptor (beta chain). This sample is drawn from a study of blood T cell repertoires in COVID-19. Across the study: COVID-19 samples collected from the United States, Italy and Spain covered acute and convalescent phases. From T cells, B-cell-depleted T cells, or PBMCs came the material, which was cDNA or gDNA.

Produced via immunoSEQ multiplex PCR; TCRdb's table is partial and in-frame only. The data show roughly 250,000 clones, around nine tenths seen once. V was pared by 3 bases and J by 5 bases, with 11 bases between. Germline CDR1 reads SGHRS; CDR2 reads YFSETQ. The CDR3 contains 13 residues. Input material: PBMCs or T cells enriched from blood (not recorded which). This receptor was obtained from a woman under 30 who had recovered from COVID-19. The chain has TRBV5-1 and TRBJ2-5; TRBD1 might be the D (6 bases). In DNA, the CDR3 is TGCGCCAGCAGCTCAGACAGGTCCGAGACCCAGTACTTC. Translating gives CASSSDRSETQYF.